This T cell receptor (beta chain) was recorded in a study of shared T cell receptors in the human thymus. Germline-derived CDR1 and CDR2 are KGHSH and LQKENI. The CDR3 loop spans 16 amino acids. V was trimmed by 6 bases and J by 6 bases, leaving 20 bases between them. The assay was immunoSEQ multiplex PCR, and TCRdb's table has in-frame clones only and misses some. The data show 630,000 or so clones, around 87% seen once. These data also formed part of another study, on human thymus T cells. In that study: Gene usage for V and J segments appeared biased in thymic and blood repertoires.

Sequences were obtained from thymocytes. This receptor was obtained from a boy under two years old with a congenital heart defect. This chain links TRBV18 with TRBJ2-2; weak D call: TRBD1 (6 bases). CDR3 DNA sequence: TGTGCCAGCTCCCCAGCCCAGGGGCGTTTCCCCGGGGAGCTGTTTTTT. The encoded protein is CASSPAQGRFPGELFF.